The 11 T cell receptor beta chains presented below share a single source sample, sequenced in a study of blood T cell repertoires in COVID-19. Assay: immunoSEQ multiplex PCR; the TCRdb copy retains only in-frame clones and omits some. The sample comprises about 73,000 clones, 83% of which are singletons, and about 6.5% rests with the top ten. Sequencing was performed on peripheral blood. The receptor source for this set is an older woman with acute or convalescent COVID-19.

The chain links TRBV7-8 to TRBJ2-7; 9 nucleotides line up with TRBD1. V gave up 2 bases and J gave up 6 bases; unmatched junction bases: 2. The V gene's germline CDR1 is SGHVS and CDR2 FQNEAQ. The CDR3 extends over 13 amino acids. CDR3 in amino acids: CASSLRTGAEQYF. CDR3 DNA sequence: TGTGCCAGCAGCTTAAGGACAGGGGCCGAGCAGTACTTC. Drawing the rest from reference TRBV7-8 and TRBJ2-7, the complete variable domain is GAGVSQSPRYKVAKRGQDVALRCDPISGHVSLFWYQQALGQGPEFLTYFQNEAQLDKSGLPSDRFFAERPEGSVSTLKIQRTQQEDSAVYLCASSLRTGAEQYFGPGTRLTVT.

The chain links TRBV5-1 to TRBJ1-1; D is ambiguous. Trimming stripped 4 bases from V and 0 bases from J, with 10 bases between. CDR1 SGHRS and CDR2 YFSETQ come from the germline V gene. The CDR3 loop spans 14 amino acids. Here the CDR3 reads CASSKEALNTEAFF. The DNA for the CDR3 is TGCGCCAGCAGCAAGGAGGCTTTGAACACTGAAGCTTTCTTT. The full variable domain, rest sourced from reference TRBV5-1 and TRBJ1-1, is KAGVTQTPRYLIKTRGQQVTLSCSPISGHRSVSWYQQTPGQGLQFLFEYFSETQRNKGNFPGRFSGRQFSNSRSEMNVSTLELGDSALYLCASSKEALNTEAFFGQGTRLTVV.

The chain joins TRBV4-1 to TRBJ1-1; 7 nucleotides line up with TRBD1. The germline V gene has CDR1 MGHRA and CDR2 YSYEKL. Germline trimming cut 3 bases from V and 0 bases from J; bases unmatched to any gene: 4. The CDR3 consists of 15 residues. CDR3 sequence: CASSHRGTMNTEAFF. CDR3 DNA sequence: TGCGCCAGCAGCCACAGGGGGACAATGAACACTGAAGCTTTCTTT.

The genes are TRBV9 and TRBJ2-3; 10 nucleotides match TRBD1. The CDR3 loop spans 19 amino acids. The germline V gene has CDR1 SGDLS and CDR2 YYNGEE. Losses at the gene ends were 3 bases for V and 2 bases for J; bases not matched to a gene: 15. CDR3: CASSASTPRGQGSTDTQYF. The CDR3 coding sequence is TGTGCCAGCAGCGCCTCTACCCCGAGGGGACAGGGGTCCACAGATACGCAGTATTTT. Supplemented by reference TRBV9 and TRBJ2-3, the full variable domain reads DSGVTQTPKHLITATGQRVTLRCSPRSGDLSVYWYQQSLDQGLQFLIQYYNGEERAKGNILERFSAQQFPDLHSELNLSSLELGDSALYFCASSASTPRGQGSTDTQYFGPGTRLTVL.

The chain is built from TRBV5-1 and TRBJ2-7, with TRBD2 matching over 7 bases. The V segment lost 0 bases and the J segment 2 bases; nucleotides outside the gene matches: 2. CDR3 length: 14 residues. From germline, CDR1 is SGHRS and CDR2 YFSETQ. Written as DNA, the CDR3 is TGCGCCAGCAGCTTGGCGGGGGGTACCTACGAGCAGTACTTC. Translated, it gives CASSLAGGTYEQYF.

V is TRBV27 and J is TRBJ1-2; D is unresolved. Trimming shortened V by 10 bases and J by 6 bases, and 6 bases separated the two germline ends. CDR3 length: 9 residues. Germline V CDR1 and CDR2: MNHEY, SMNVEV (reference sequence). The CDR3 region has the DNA TGTGCCATCCAGAATGGCTACACCTTC. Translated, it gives CAIQNGYTF.

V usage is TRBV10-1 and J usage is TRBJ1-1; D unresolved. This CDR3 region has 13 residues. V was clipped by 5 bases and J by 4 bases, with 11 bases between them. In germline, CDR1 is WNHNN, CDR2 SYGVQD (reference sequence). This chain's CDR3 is CASSRTRSTEAFF. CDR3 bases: TGCGCCAGCAGTCGGACTCGGAGCACTGAAGCTTTCTTT.

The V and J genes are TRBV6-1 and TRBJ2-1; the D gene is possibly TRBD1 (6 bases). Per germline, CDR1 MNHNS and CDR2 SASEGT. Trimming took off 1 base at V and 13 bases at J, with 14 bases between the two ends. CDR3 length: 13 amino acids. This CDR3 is CASSEGGGYGQFF. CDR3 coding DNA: TGTGCCAGCAGTGAAGGAGGGGGATATGGTCAGTTCTTC.

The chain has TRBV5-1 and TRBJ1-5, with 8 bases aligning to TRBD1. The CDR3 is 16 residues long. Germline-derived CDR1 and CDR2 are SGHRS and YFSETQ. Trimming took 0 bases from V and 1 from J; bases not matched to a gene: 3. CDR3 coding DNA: TGCGCCAGCAGCTTGGGGACAGGGACCAGCAATCAGCCCCAGCATTTT. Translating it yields CASSLGTGTSNQPQHF.

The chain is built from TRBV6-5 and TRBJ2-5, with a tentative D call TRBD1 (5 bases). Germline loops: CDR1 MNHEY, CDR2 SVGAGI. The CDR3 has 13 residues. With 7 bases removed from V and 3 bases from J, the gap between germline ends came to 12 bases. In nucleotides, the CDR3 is TGTGCCAGCACGACAGCATTCGAAGAGACCCAGTACTTC. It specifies CASTTAFEETQYF.

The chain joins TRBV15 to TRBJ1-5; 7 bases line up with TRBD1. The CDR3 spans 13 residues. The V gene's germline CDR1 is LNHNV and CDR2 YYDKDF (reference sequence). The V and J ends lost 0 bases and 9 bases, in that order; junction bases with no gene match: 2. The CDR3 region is CATSRDNRGPQHF. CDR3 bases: TGTGCCACCAGCAGAGATAACAGGGGGCCCCAGCATTTT.